The clone carrying this T cell receptor (delta chain) was observed a few times. TCRdb lists the protein of a much larger clone for this DNA, which differs at residue 6, so this is likely a read error; the protein given here is translated from the DNA itself. Germline V gene sequence: CDR1 TVYSNPD, CDR2 GDNSRS (reference sequence). The length of the CDR3 is 24 residues. V dropped 4 bases and J dropped 0; count of bases not matched to a gene: 32. TCRdb re-called the multiplex PCR reads through CATT. Counted here are about 3,000 delta-chain clones, roughly 1.2% occurring once; the ten biggest clones make up roughly 23%. This entry belongs to a study of gamma delta lymphoproliferative disorders and STAT genes. Genomic DNA from isolated PBMCs served as the sequencing template.

This receptor was identified in a human donor in good health. The chain employs TRDV3 and TRDJ1; 13 bases align to TRDD3. Sequencing input: blood. CDR3 bases: TGTGCCTCCCCTTACCACGAAGATTTCGGAGTACTGGGGGATACGCAAGGGTACACCGATAAACTCATCTTT. Translation gives CASPYHEDFGVLGDTQGYTDKLIF.